The present T cell receptor (beta chain) was sequenced within a study of T cell responses to AZD1222 COVID-19 vaccine. Points on this clone: No antigen is known for it.

Looked up from germline, CDR1 is DFQATT and CDR2 is SNEGSKA (reference sequence). The CDR3 contains 11 residues. Produced via immunoSEQ multiplex PCR; TCRdb's table is partial and in-frame only. The sample carries some 95,000 clones, roughly 90% recorded once. Findings of the study overall: The study reported that nearly half of spike-specific TCRs target unmutated variant regions. At study baseline, merely six AZD1222 recipients were seropositive. There were vaccine-associated CD4 TCRs across spike, dominant at 160-218 and 743-854. Sampling that yielded the repertoires occurred only after the peak T cell response.

The genes are TRBV20-1 and TRBJ2-7; TRBD2 might be the D (6 bases). The receptor was isolated from an adult who received the AZD1222 COVID-19 vaccine. The sample in question was peripheral blood, obtained 28 days after the second AZD1222 dose. The CDR3 sequence: CSSSDGYEQYF. DNA of the CDR3: TGCAGCTCTAGCGACGGCTACGAGCAGTACTTC.